A selection of T cell receptor beta chains follows, all from one sample in a study of cytomegalovirus exposure and HLA in healthy donors. Generated by immunoSEQ multiplex PCR, the TCRdb table keeps only in-frame clones and is missing some. The repertoire holds over 50,000 clones, with 77% as singletons. The specimen was PBMCs. All receptors derive from a female donor in good health and CMV-seronegative. Both conserved end residues are part of each CDR3. D genes are given only for firm matches. Clone sizes are given selectively: once, few, many, or a class where the clone is expanded.

TRBJ1-5	once	TRBV5-6	NA	TGTGCCAGCAGCTTGGTAGGACAGCGAGATCAGCCCCAGCATTTT	CASSLVGQRDQPQHF
TRBJ1-5	NA	TRBV7-9	TRBD1	TGTGCCAGCAGCCATGAGGCCGGGACAGGGGTTCATCAGCCCCAGCATTTT	CASSHEAGTGVHQPQHF
TRBJ2-7	NA	TRBV5-1	NA	TGCGCCAGCAGCGCCAACCCCGACAGGTCCCACGAGCAGTACTTC	CASSANPDRSHEQYF
TRBJ1-2	NA	TRBV4-2	NA	TGTGCCAGCAGCCAAGGAACTATCTATGGCTACACCTTC	CASSQGTIYGYTF
TRBJ2-1	NA	TRBV9	TRBD2	TGTGCCAGCAGCGCCCCCGCTGGTAGCGGGAACAATGAGCAGTTCTTC	CASSAPAGSGNNEQFF
TRBJ2-7	once	TRBV20-1	NA	TGCAGTGCTAGAGGAGGAGGGCAGTACTTC	CSARGGGQYF
TRBJ1-3	once	TRBV28	NA	TGTGCCAGCAACAGGAGATCCTCTGGAAACACCATATATTTT	CASNRRSSGNTIYF
TRBJ1-2	NA	TRBV9	TRBD1	TGTGCCAGCAGCTCGACCGGGACAGAATATGGCTACACCTTC	CASSSTGTEYGYTF
TRBJ2-7	NA	TRBV6-6	TRBD1	TGTGCCAGCAGTTACCCGGGACAGGGGACGTCCTACGAGCAGTACTTC	CASSYPGQGTSYEQYF
TRBJ1-5	NA	TRBV6-1	NA	TGTGCCAGCAGAGACCCACAGGGTATCCAGCCCCAGCATTTT	CASRDPQGIQPQHF
TRBJ2-5	NA	TRBV18	NA	TGTGCCAGCTCAGAACTAGAGGAAGAGACCCAGTACTTC	CASSELEEETQYF
TRBJ1-1	NA	TRBV7-9	TRBD1	TGTGCCAGCAGCCTCCCCCGGACAGGGCGAAGCACTGAAGCTTTCTTT	CASSLPRTGRSTEAFF
TRBJ1-1	NA	TRBV5-1	NA	TGCGCCAGCAGCGTTCAGGGGACCAAGATGAACACTGAAGCTTTCTTT	CASSVQGTKMNTEAFF
TRBJ2-7	NA	TRBV18	TRBD2	TGTGCCAGCTCCCCTCCTGGGCGGGGGGCCTACGAGCAGTACTTC	CASSPPGRGAYEQYF
TRBJ2-1	NA	TRBV18	TRBD2	TGTGCCAGCTCACCGCCACTAGCGGGGGGGCCCGGTGAGCAGTTCTTC	CASSPPLAGGPGEQFF
TRBJ2-1	NA	TRBV7-3	TRBD1	TGTGCCAGCAGCCTCGAGACAGGGCCAAATGAGCAGTTCTTC	CASSLETGPNEQFF
TRBJ2-7	NA	TRBV29-1	TRBD1	TGCAGCGTTCTCATCCGGGACAGGGGGCTGGGTGGCGAGCAGTACTTC	CSVLIRDRGLGGEQYF
TRBJ1-2	NA	TRBV7-2	NA	TGTGCCAGCAGCACTACCAACTATGGCTACACCTTC	CASSTTNYGYTF
TRBJ2-7	few	TRBV6-1	NA	TGTGCCAGCAGATTGGACAGCACCTACGAGCAGTACTTC	CASRLDSTYEQYF
TRBJ2-3	NA	TRBV7-2	NA	TGTGCCAGCAGCCTGTCAGATACGCAGTATTTT	CASSLSDTQYF
TRBJ2-7	NA	TRBV6-5	NA	TGTGCCAGCAGTTACCAGCCGGCAGGGGACACCTACGAGCAGTACTTC	CASSYQPAGDTYEQYF
TRBJ2-5	NA	TRBV28	NA	TGTGCCAGCAAGCTCTCGGCCCACTCTGGGGAGACCCGGTACTTC	CASKLSAHSGETRYF
TRBJ1-4	once	TRBV5-1	TRBD1	TGCGCCAGCAGCATCGGGACAGATGAAAAACTGTTTTTT	CASSIGTDEKLFF
TRBJ2-5	NA	TRBV5-1	NA	TGCGCCAGCAGCCCCCGGAGCGGAGAGACCCAGTACTTC	CASSPRSGETQYF
TRBJ1-1	NA	TRBV7-3	NA	TGTGCCAGCAGCTTCCCGGAGTTGAACACTGAAGCTTTCTTT	CASSFPELNTEAFF
TRBJ1-6	NA	TRBV4-2	NA	TGTGCCAGCAGCCAAGAGCGGAACTATAATTCACCCCTCCACTTT	CASSQERNYNSPLHF
TRBJ2-7	NA	TRBV29-1	TRBD2	TGCAGCGTCCAATGGCGGGGGAGCGAGCAGTACTTC	CSVQWRGSEQYF
TRBJ2-2	once	TRBV7-9	TRBD2	TGTGCCAGCACCACCTGGGCGGGGGACACCGGGGAGCTGTTTTTT	CASTTWAGDTGELFF
TRBJ2-3	NA	TRBV7-9	NA	TGTGCCAGCAGCTTAGATTTAGGGGCCACAGATACGCAGTATTTT	CASSLDLGATDTQYF
TRBJ2-3	NA	TRBV6-4	NA	TGTGCCAGCAGTGAAGGGAGTGGCACAGATACGCAGTATTTT	CASSEGSGTDTQYF
TRBJ1-3	NA	TRBV5-1	TRBD1	TGCGCCAGCAGCTTGGAGCAGGGGGCGGAGGGAAACACCATATATTTT	CASSLEQGAEGNTIYF